Listed below are T cell receptor beta chains from one sample, sequenced in a study of cytomegalovirus exposure and HLA in healthy donors. The method was immunoSEQ multiplex PCR; TCRdb's version includes in-frame clones alone and lacks a portion of them. Of approximately 190,000 clones in the sample, more than 60% are singletons; the top ten hold 2% to 2.5%. Sequencing was performed on PBMCs. The receptor source for this set is a woman aged 25 to 39 in good health and CMV-seropositive. The CDR3 runs from the conserved cysteine through the conserved F or W. D genes are given only for firm matches. Clone size appears in some rows only: once, few, many, or a class for an expanded clone.

abundance: -
len: 14
v_gene: TRBV7-2
d_gene: TRBD1
j_gene: TRBJ1-5
CDR3nt: TGTGCCAGCAGCAAACAGGGGGCAGGCCAGCCCCAGCATTTT
CDR3aa: CASSKQGAGQPQHF

abundance: few
len: 15
v_gene: TRBV21-1
d_gene: -
j_gene: TRBJ2-7
CDR3nt: TGTGCCACCCAAAGACCGGGACAGGGCCCTTTCGAGCAGTACTTC
CDR3aa: CATQRPGQGPFEQYF

abundance: -
len: 15
v_gene: TRBV19
d_gene: TRBD2
j_gene: TRBJ2-1
CDR3nt: TGTGCCAGTAGTATAACGGGAGCGGGGGGCAGTGAGCAGTTCTTC
CDR3aa: CASSITGAGGSEQFF

abundance: -
len: 13
v_gene: TRBV28
d_gene: -
j_gene: TRBJ2-3
CDR3nt: TGTGCCAGCAGTCAGGGGACGGGAGATACGCAGTATTTT
CDR3aa: CASSQGTGDTQYF

abundance: few
len: 14
v_gene: TRBV27
d_gene: -
j_gene: TRBJ2-1
CDR3nt: TGTGCCAGCACCCTCCGGGTCGGATACAATGAGCAGTTCTTC
CDR3aa: CASTLRVGYNEQFF

abundance: once
len: 13
v_gene: TRBV10-3
d_gene: -
j_gene: TRBJ1-1
CDR3nt: TGTGCCATCAGGGGGGGAGGGGAACCTGAAGCTTTCTTT
CDR3aa: CAIRGGGEPEAFF

abundance: -
len: 17
v_gene: TRBV4-2
d_gene: TRBD2
j_gene: TRBJ2-3
CDR3nt: TGTGCCAGCAGCCAAGGGACTAGCGGGGGGGTGGCGGATACGCAGTATTTT
CDR3aa: CASSQGTSGGVADTQYF

abundance: once
len: 14
v_gene: TRBV25-1
d_gene: -
j_gene: TRBJ2-5
CDR3nt: TGTGCCAGCAGTGAAGCGGGAAAGGGGGAGACCCAGTACTTC
CDR3aa: CASSEAGKGETQYF

abundance: -
len: 15
v_gene: TRBV30
d_gene: -
j_gene: TRBJ2-7
CDR3nt: TGTGCCTGGAGTGTGTCAGGAGGGTCTTTCTACGAGCAGTACTTC
CDR3aa: CAWSVSGGSFYEQYF

abundance: -
len: 12
v_gene: TRBV6-6
d_gene: -
j_gene: TRBJ1-1
CDR3nt: TGTGCCAGCAGTTACACGGGGTCTGAAGCTTTCTTT
CDR3aa: CASSYTGSEAFF